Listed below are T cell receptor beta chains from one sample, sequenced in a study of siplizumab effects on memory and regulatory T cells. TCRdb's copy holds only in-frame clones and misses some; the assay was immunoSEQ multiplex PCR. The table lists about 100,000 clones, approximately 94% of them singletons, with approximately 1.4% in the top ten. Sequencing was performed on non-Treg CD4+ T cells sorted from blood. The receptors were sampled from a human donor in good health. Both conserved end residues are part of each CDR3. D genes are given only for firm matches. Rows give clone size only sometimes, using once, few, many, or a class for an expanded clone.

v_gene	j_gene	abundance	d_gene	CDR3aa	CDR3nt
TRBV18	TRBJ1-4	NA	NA	CASSQFGDPEKLFF	TGTGCCAGCTCACAGTTTGGGGATCCTGAAAAACTGTTTTTT
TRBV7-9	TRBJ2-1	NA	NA	CASSLARGPSPYNEQFF	TGTGCCAGCAGCTTAGCCCGAGGGCCCTCCCCCTACAATGAGCAGTTCTTC
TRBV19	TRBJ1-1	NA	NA	CASSPLGMMNTEAFF	TGTGCCAGTAGTCCACTTGGCATGATGAACACTGAAGCTTTCTTT
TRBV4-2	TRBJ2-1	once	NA	CASSPSGPSYNEQFF	TGTGCCAGCAGCCCAAGCGGACCTTCCTACAATGAGCAGTTCTTC
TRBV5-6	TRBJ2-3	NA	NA	CASSLFPSTDTQYF	TGTGCCAGCAGCTTGTTCCCCAGCACAGATACGCAGTATTTT
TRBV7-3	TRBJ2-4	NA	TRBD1	CASSITGGSENIQYF	TGTGCCAGCAGCATTACAGGGGGGTCGGAGAACATTCAGTACTTC
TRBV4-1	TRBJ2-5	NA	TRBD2	CASSQGVGAGGSQETQYF	TGCGCCAGCAGCCAAGGGGTAGGGGCGGGAGGGTCGCAAGAGACCCAGTACTTC
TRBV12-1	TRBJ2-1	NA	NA	CASSFAGRNYNEQFF	TGTGCCAGCAGCTTTGCAGGGCGAAACTACAATGAGCAGTTCTTC
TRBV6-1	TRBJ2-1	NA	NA	CASSESAYNEQFF	TGTGCCAGCAGTGAATCTGCCTACAATGAGCAGTTCTTC
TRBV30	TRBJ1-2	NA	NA	CAWSGSGGGYTF	TGTGCCTGGAGTGGATCGGGGGGTGGCTACACCTTC
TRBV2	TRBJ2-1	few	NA	CAGTSAYEQFF	TGTGCCGGAACCTCGGCGTATGAGCAGTTCTTC
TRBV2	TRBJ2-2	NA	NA	CASRTGTNTGELFF	TGTGCCAGCAGGACAGGAACGAACACCGGGGAGCTGTTTTTT
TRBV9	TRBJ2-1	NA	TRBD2	CASSLAGGPYEQFF	TGTGCCAGCAGCCTAGCGGGAGGGCCGTATGAGCAGTTCTTC
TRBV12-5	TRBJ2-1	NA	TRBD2	CASGRGRLDYNEQFF	TGTGCTAGTGGTCGCGGGAGGTTAGATTACAATGAGCAGTTCTTC
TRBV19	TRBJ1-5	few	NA	CASSDPDNQPQHF	TGTGCCAGTTCCGACCCGGACAATCAGCCCCAGCATTTT
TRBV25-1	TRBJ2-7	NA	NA	CASSVGGRPAEQYF	TGTGCCAGCAGTGTCGGAGGGAGGCCTGCCGAGCAGTACTTC
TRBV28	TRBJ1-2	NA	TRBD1	CASSLTGVLDGYTF	TGTGCCAGCAGTCTGACAGGGGTTCTGGATGGCTACACCTTC
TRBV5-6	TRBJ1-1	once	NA	CASSLVEGNTEAFF	TGTGCCAGCAGCTTGGTGGAGGGAAACACTGAAGCTTTCTTT
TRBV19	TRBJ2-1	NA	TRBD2	CASLRTSGSGEQFF	TGTGCCAGCCTCCGGACTAGCGGGAGTGGTGAGCAGTTCTTC
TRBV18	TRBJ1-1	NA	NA	CASSPVSQADSEAFF	TGTGCCAGCTCACCAGTAAGTCAGGCGGATTCTGAAGCTTTCTTT
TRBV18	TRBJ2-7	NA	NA	CASSPRSASYEQYF	TGTGCCAGCTCGCCTAGAAGTGCATCCTACGAGCAGTACTTC
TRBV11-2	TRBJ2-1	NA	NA	CASSPSGTYNEQFF	TGTGCCAGCAGCCCCAGCGGCACCTACAATGAGCAGTTCTTC
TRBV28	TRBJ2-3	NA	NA	CASSSDLGGGTDTQYF	TGTGCCAGCAGTTCAGATCTCGGCGGAGGCACAGATACGCAGTATTTT
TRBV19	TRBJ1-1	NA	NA	CASSIYPGRSNTEAFF	TGTGCCAGTAGTATATATCCAGGGAGATCGAACACTGAAGCTTTCTTT
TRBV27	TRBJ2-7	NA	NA	CASSTSPNPSYEQYF	TGTGCCAGCAGTACGTCACCGAACCCATCCTACGAGCAGTACTTC
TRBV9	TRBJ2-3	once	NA	CASSVDRAADTQYF	TGTGCCAGCAGCGTGGACAGAGCCGCAGATACGCAGTATTTT
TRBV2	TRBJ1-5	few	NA	CASSEGGLPQHF	TGTGCCAGCAGTGAAGGCGGGTTGCCCCAGCATTTT
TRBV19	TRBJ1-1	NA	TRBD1	CASSTGGGNTEAFF	TGTGCCAGTAGTACAGGGGGCGGGAACACTGAAGCTTTCTTT
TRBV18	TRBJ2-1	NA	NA	CASSGAGAGNEQFF	TGTGCCAGCTCCGGAGCAGGAGCGGGCAATGAGCAGTTCTTC
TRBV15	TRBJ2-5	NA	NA	CATSSVGRLQETQYF	TGTGCCACCAGCTCGGTAGGACGGTTGCAAGAGACCCAGTACTTC
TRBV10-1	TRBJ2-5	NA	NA	CASSESFTPQETQYF	TGCGCCAGCAGTGAGTCGTTTACCCCACAAGAGACCCAGTACTTC
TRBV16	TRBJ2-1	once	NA	CASSQSVVAVGEQFF	TGTGCCAGCAGCCAATCTGTGGTAGCTGTGGGTGAGCAGTTCTTC
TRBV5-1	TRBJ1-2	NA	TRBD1	CASSFDSGTVNYGYTF	TGCGCCAGCAGCTTCGACTCCGGGACAGTTAACTATGGCTACACCTTC
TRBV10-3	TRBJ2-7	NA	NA	CAISDWGQTSSYEQYF	TGTGCCATCAGTGACTGGGGCCAGACAAGCTCCTACGAGCAGTACTTC
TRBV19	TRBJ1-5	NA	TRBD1	CASSLRTGDQPQHF	TGTGCCAGTAGTCTTAGGACAGGGGATCAGCCCCAGCATTTT
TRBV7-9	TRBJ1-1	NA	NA	CASSLSGRNTEAFF	TGTGCCAGCAGCTTATCAGGGAGAAACACTGAAGCTTTCTTT
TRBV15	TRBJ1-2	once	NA	CATSREGDFGGYTF	TGTGCCACCAGCAGAGAGGGGGACTTCGGAGGCTACACCTTC
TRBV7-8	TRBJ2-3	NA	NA	CASSLVGGPSSTDTQYF	TGTGCCAGCAGCTTAGTGGGTGGACCCTCTAGCACAGATACGCAGTATTTT
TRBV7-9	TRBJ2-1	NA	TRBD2	CASSWGGLDFNEQFF	TGTGCCAGCAGCTGGGGCGGACTAGATTTTAATGAGCAGTTCTTC
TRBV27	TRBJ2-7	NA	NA	CASRQGTAREQYF	TGTGCCAGCAGACAAGGGACGGCAAGGGAGCAGTACTTC
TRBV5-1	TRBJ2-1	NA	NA	CASSLDIEQFF	TGCGCCAGCAGCTTGGATATTGAGCAGTTCTTC
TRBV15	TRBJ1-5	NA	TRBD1	CATSRDNRGSQPQHF	TGTGCCACCAGCAGAGATAACAGGGGGTCTCAGCCCCAGCATTTT
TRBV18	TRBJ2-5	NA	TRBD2	CASSPTSGSQETQYF	TGTGCCAGCTCACCGACTAGCGGGAGCCAAGAGACCCAGTACTTC
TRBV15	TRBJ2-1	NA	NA	CATSSTAGSSYNEQFF	TGTGCCACCAGCAGCACTGCGGGGAGCTCCTACAATGAGCAGTTCTTC
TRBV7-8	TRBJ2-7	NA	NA	CASQRTAQIYEQYF	TGTGCCAGCCAGCGAACGGCACAGATATACGAGCAGTACTTC
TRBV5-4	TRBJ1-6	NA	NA	CASSFGQERNSPLHF	TGTGCCAGCAGCTTTGGCCAAGAGAGGAATTCACCCCTCCACTTT
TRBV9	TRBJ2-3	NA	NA	CASSVVAELRTQYF	TGTGCCAGCAGCGTAGTGGCTGAGCTGCGTACGCAGTATTTT
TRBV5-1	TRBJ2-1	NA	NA	CASSLARRDSVNYNEQFF	TGCGCCAGCAGCTTGGCCCGGCGGGACAGTGTGAATTACAATGAGCAGTTCTTC
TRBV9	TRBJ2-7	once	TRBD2	CARPDKAGSYEQYF	TGTGCCAGACCGGATAAAGCGGGATCCTACGAGCAGTACTTC
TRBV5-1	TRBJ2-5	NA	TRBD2	CASSLVGSGRGETQYF	TGCGCCAGCAGCTTGGTTGGTAGCGGGAGAGGGGAGACCCAGTACTTC
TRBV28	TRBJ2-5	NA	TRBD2	CASSLPGLAQLQGETQYF	TGTGCCAGCAGTCTACCGGGACTAGCGCAACTCCAAGGGGAGACCCAGTACTTC
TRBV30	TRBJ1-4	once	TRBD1	CAWSNRGRTNEKLFF	TGTGCCTGGAGTAACAGGGGGCGGACTAATGAAAAACTGTTTTTT
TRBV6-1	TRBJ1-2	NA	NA	CASSEALDSFYGYTF	TGTGCCAGCAGTGAAGCGTTGGACAGCTTCTATGGCTACACCTTC
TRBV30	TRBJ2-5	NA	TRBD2	CAWNAGGPGEIQYF	TGTGCCTGGAATGCGGGAGGGCCTGGGGAGATCCAGTACTTC
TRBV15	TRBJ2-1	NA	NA	CATSSLQRHEQFF	TGTGCCACCAGCTCCCTCCAGAGACATGAGCAGTTCTTC
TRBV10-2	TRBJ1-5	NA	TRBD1	CASRDTGGSNQPQHF	TGCGCCAGCAGAGACACAGGGGGCAGCAATCAGCCCCAGCATTTT
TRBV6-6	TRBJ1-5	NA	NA	CASSYSDSHPNQPQHF	TGTGCCAGCAGTTACTCGGACAGCCACCCCAATCAGCCCCAGCATTTT
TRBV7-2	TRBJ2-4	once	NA	CASSSRAGIKNIQYF	TGTGCCAGCAGCTCCCGGGCAGGGATCAAAAACATTCAGTACTTC
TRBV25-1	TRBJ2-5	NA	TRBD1	CATRGDRAEGFGTQYF	TGTGCCACAAGGGGGGACAGGGCTGAAGGTTTCGGGACCCAGTACTTC